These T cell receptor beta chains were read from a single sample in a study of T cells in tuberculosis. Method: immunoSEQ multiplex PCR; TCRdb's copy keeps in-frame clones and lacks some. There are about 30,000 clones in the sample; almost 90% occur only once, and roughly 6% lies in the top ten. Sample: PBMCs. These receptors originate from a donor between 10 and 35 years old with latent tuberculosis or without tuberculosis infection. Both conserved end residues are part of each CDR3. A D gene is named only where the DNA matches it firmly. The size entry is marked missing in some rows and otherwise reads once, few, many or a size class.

cdr3_aa: CASSSTGFQYF
cdr3_nt: TGTGCCAGCAGTTCGACAGGGTTCCAGTACTTC
j_call: TRBJ2-7
d_call: TRBD1
v_call: TRBV5-6
clone_size: -

cdr3_aa: CASSQRGGSDEQFF
cdr3_nt: TGTGCCAGCAGCCAGCGGGGGGGCAGCGATGAGCAGTTCTTC
j_call: TRBJ2-1
d_call: TRBD2
v_call: TRBV7-7
clone_size: few

cdr3_aa: CSVGLAGGPGNEQFF
cdr3_nt: TGCAGCGTGGGACTAGCGGGGGGGCCGGGGAATGAGCAGTTCTTC
j_call: TRBJ2-1
d_call: TRBD2
v_call: TRBV29-1
clone_size: -

cdr3_aa: CASSIGRASGGLSADTQYF
cdr3_nt: TGTGCCAGTAGTATAGGTAGGGCTAGCGGGGGGCTCAGCGCAGATACGCAGTATTTT
j_call: TRBJ2-3
d_call: TRBD2
v_call: TRBV19
clone_size: -

cdr3_aa: CASSFPGQGGSYGYTF
cdr3_nt: TGTGCCAGCAGCTTTCCGGGACAGGGAGGGAGCTATGGCTACACCTTC
j_call: TRBJ1-2
d_call: TRBD1
v_call: TRBV7-2
clone_size: -

cdr3_aa: CASRSGTSSQETQYF
cdr3_nt: TGCGCCAGCAGATCCGGGACTAGCAGCCAAGAGACCCAGTACTTC
j_call: TRBJ2-5
d_call: TRBD2
v_call: TRBV5-1
clone_size: -

cdr3_aa: CASSLTLRTEAFF
cdr3_nt: TGTGCCAGCAGTTTAACGTTGAGGACTGAAGCTTTCTTT
j_call: TRBJ1-1
d_call: -
v_call: TRBV27
clone_size: once

cdr3_aa: CASSTRGGTTNEKLFF
cdr3_nt: TGTGCCAGCAGCACCAGGGGTGGGACGACTAATGAAAAACTGTTTTTT
j_call: TRBJ1-4
d_call: -
v_call: TRBV9
clone_size: once

cdr3_aa: CASRRTGSDYGYTF
cdr3_nt: TGTGCCAGTAGAAGGACAGGGTCGGACTATGGCTACACCTTC
j_call: TRBJ1-2
d_call: TRBD1
v_call: TRBV19
clone_size: -

cdr3_aa: CASSPGQGWYEQYF
cdr3_nt: TGCGCCAGCAGCCCAGGACAGGGGTGGTACGAGCAGTACTTC
j_call: TRBJ2-7
d_call: TRBD1
v_call: TRBV5-1
clone_size: -

cdr3_aa: CASSPEETQYF
cdr3_nt: TGTGCCAGCAGCCCGGAGGAGACCCAGTACTTC
j_call: TRBJ2-5
d_call: -
v_call: TRBV6-6
clone_size: -

cdr3_aa: CASSSSVYAQETQYF
cdr3_nt: TGTGCCAGCAGTAGTTCGGTCTACGCCCAAGAGACCCAGTACTTC
j_call: TRBJ2-5
d_call: -
v_call: TRBV25-1
clone_size: -

cdr3_aa: CASSLWSAGGGRESYEQYF
cdr3_nt: TGTGCCAGCAGCTTATGGAGTGCGGGGGGCGGTCGGGAGTCCTACGAGCAGTACTTC
j_call: TRBJ2-7
d_call: TRBD2
v_call: TRBV7-9
clone_size: -

cdr3_aa: CASSLESGLTGNTIYF
cdr3_nt: TGTGCCAGCAGCTTAGAGTCAGGACTTACTGGAAACACCATATATTTT
j_call: TRBJ1-3
d_call: -
v_call: TRBV11-2
clone_size: -

cdr3_aa: CASGGLAGGGKFF
cdr3_nt: TGTGCCAGCGGAGGACTAGCGGGGGGTGGTAAGTTCTTC
j_call: TRBJ2-1
d_call: TRBD2
v_call: TRBV2
clone_size: once

cdr3_aa: CATSSKPGLETQYF
cdr3_nt: TGTGCCACCAGCAGCAAACCGGGTCTGGAGACCCAGTACTTC
j_call: TRBJ2-5
d_call: -
v_call: TRBV15
clone_size: -

cdr3_aa: CASSQATGQLTGYTF
cdr3_nt: TGCGCCAGCAGCCAAGCAACGGGACAATTGACGGGCTACACCTTC
j_call: TRBJ1-2
d_call: -
v_call: TRBV4-3
clone_size: -

cdr3_aa: CASRGQEGSSLHF
cdr3_nt: TGCGCCAGCAGGGGACAGGAGGGATCGTCCCTCCACTTT
j_call: TRBJ1-6
d_call: TRBD1
v_call: TRBV4-1
clone_size: -

cdr3_aa: CASSRDSPGGELFF
cdr3_nt: TGTGCCAGCAGCCGAGACTCGCCGGGCGGGGAGCTGTTTTTT
j_call: TRBJ2-2
d_call: -
v_call: TRBV14
clone_size: -

cdr3_aa: CAISESHGSSYEQYF
cdr3_nt: TGTGCCATCAGTGAGTCGCACGGTAGCTCCTACGAGCAGTACTTC
j_call: TRBJ2-7
d_call: -
v_call: TRBV10-3
clone_size: -

cdr3_aa: CASSLVSGSQPQHF
cdr3_nt: TGTGCCAGCAGCTTAGTGAGCGGGAGTCAGCCCCAGCATTTT
j_call: TRBJ1-5
d_call: -
v_call: TRBV7-6
clone_size: -

cdr3_aa: CASSFQNTEAFF
cdr3_nt: TGTGCCAGCAGCTTTCAGAACACTGAAGCTTTCTTT
j_call: TRBJ1-1
d_call: -
v_call: TRBV7-9
clone_size: -

cdr3_aa: CATRDSSSGANVLTF
cdr3_nt: TGTGCCACCCGGGACAGCAGCTCTGGGGCCAACGTCCTGACTTTC
j_call: TRBJ2-6
d_call: TRBD1
v_call: TRBV19
clone_size: -

cdr3_aa: CASSEDSSYNEQFF
cdr3_nt: TGTGCCAGCAGCGAAGACTCCTCCTACAATGAGCAGTTCTTC
j_call: TRBJ2-1
d_call: -
v_call: TRBV7-3
clone_size: -

cdr3_aa: CASSVRAESGENNEQFF
cdr3_nt: TGTGCCAGCAGTGTTAGGGCGGAGAGCGGGGAAAACAATGAGCAGTTCTTC
j_call: TRBJ2-1
d_call: TRBD2
v_call: TRBV25-1
clone_size: once

cdr3_aa: CASTTGQEGYGYTF
cdr3_nt: TGTGCCAGCACCACGGGACAGGAAGGCTATGGCTACACCTTC
j_call: TRBJ1-2
d_call: TRBD1
v_call: TRBV5-8
clone_size: -

cdr3_aa: CASSTQPTDRGGQPQHF
cdr3_nt: TGTGCCAGTAGTACACAACCGACGGACAGGGGCGGTCAGCCCCAGCATTTT
j_call: TRBJ1-5
d_call: TRBD1
v_call: TRBV19
clone_size: -

cdr3_aa: CASSIGGTINEKLFF
cdr3_nt: TGTGCCAGTAGTATAGGCGGGACGATTAATGAAAAACTGTTTTTT
j_call: TRBJ1-4
d_call: -
v_call: TRBV19
clone_size: -

cdr3_aa: CAISESVGQGYGYTF
cdr3_nt: TGTGCCATCAGTGAGTCCGTGGGGCAGGGCTATGGCTACACCTTC
j_call: TRBJ1-2
d_call: -
v_call: TRBV10-3
clone_size: -

cdr3_aa: CASSVVRGSSYNSPLHF
cdr3_nt: TGTGCCAGCAGTGTTGTACGTGGGAGCTCCTATAATTCACCCCTCCACTTT
j_call: TRBJ1-6
d_call: -
v_call: TRBV2
clone_size: few

cdr3_aa: CASSLDRQENTEAFF
cdr3_nt: TGTGCCAGCAGCTTGGATCGGCAGGAGAACACTGAAGCTTTCTTT
j_call: TRBJ1-1
d_call: -
v_call: TRBV5-8
clone_size: -

cdr3_aa: CASSLGGNRERTEAFF
cdr3_nt: TGTGCCAGCAGCTTAGGAGGGAACAGGGAAAGGACTGAAGCTTTCTTT
j_call: TRBJ1-1
d_call: -
v_call: TRBV7-9
clone_size: -

cdr3_aa: CASSADRVAGPTGTQYF
cdr3_nt: TGCGCCAGCAGCGCCGATAGGGTAGCGGGGCCCACGGGTACGCAGTATTTT
j_call: TRBJ2-3
d_call: TRBD2
v_call: TRBV4-1
clone_size: -

cdr3_aa: CASSPSQGIAFF
cdr3_nt: TGTGCCAGCAGCCCGTCACAGGGAATAGCTTTCTTT
j_call: TRBJ1-1
d_call: -
v_call: TRBV9
clone_size: -

cdr3_aa: CASSPQTGSSYEQYF
cdr3_nt: TGTGCCAGCAGCCCGCAGACAGGTAGCTCCTACGAGCAGTACTTC
j_call: TRBJ2-7
d_call: -
v_call: TRBV7-9
clone_size: -

cdr3_aa: CASSLVVGQWNSPLHF
cdr3_nt: TGCGCCAGCAGCTTGGTAGTGGGACAGTGGAATTCACCCCTCCACTTT
j_call: TRBJ1-6
d_call: TRBD1
v_call: TRBV5-1
clone_size: -

cdr3_aa: CASTSQGTYGYTF
cdr3_nt: TGCGCCAGCACCTCACAGGGGACCTATGGCTACACCTTC
j_call: TRBJ1-2
d_call: TRBD1
v_call: TRBV5-1
clone_size: -

cdr3_aa: CASSLQGFNTEAFF
cdr3_nt: TGCGCCAGCAGCCTGCAGGGGTTTAACACTGAAGCTTTCTTT
j_call: TRBJ1-1
d_call: -
v_call: TRBV5-1
clone_size: -

cdr3_aa: CASSKGTGTNEQYF
cdr3_nt: TGTGCCAGCAGCAAAGGGACAGGGACTAACGAGCAGTACTTC
j_call: TRBJ2-7
d_call: -
v_call: TRBV21-1
clone_size: -

cdr3_aa: CASSRSTVNTEAFF
cdr3_nt: TGTGCCAGCAGCCGTAGTACAGTGAACACTGAAGCTTTCTTT
j_call: TRBJ1-1
d_call: -
v_call: TRBV6-6
clone_size: -

cdr3_aa: CASSEKTGDQETQYF
cdr3_nt: TGTGCCAGCAGTGAAAAGACAGGGGACCAAGAGACCCAGTACTTC
j_call: TRBJ2-5
d_call: TRBD1
v_call: TRBV6-1
clone_size: -

cdr3_aa: CASSFGGTSSDTQYF
cdr3_nt: TGTGCCAGCAGCTTTGGGGGGACTAGCTCAGATACGCAGTATTTT
j_call: TRBJ2-3
d_call: TRBD2
v_call: TRBV5-4
clone_size: -

cdr3_aa: CASSLRGGSGTEAFF
cdr3_nt: TGTGCCAGCAGTCTACGGGGGGGTTCTGGCACTGAAGCTTTCTTT
j_call: TRBJ1-1
d_call: -
v_call: TRBV6-5
clone_size: -

cdr3_aa: CASSSQGTGTEAFF
cdr3_nt: TGTGCCAGCAGTTCACAGGGGACGGGCACTGAAGCTTTCTTT
j_call: TRBJ1-1
d_call: TRBD1
v_call: TRBV7-2
clone_size: -